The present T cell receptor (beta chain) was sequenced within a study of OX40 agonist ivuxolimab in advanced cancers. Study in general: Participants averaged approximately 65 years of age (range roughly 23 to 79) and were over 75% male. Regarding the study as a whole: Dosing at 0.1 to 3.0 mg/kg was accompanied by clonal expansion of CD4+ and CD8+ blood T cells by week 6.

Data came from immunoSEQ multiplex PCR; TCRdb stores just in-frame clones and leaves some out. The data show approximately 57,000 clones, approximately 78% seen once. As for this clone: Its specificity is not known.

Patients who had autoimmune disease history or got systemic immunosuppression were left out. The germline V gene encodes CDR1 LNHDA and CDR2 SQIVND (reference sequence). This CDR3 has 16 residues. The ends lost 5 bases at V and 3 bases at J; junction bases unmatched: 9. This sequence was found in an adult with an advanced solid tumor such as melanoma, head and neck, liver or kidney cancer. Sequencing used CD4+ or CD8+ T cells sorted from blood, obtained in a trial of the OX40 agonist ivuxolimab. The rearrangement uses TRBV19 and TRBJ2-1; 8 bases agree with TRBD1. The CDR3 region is CASSARAGQGYNEQFF. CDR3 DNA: TGTGCCAGTAGTGCACGGGCCGGACAGGGCTACAATGAGCAGTTCTTC.